This entry lists 30 T cell receptor beta chains sequenced from one sample in a study of blood T cell repertoires in COVID-19. The data were produced by immunoSEQ multiplex PCR, yet TCRdb's version contains in-frame clones alone and is incomplete. The table records about 130,000 clones, 86% of them present only once. The sequenced material came from peripheral blood. Receptors were obtained from a woman aged 70-85 years with COVID-19, enrolled during active disease.

The chain joins TRBV19 to TRBJ1-1, with TRBD1 matching over 7 bases. The CDR3 contains 18 residues. Per germline, CDR1 LNHDA and CDR2 SQIVND (reference sequence). V shed 9 bases, J shed 0 bases, and the junction held 19 bases outside the gene matches. CDR3 amino acids: CARLGQAKPTPLNTEAFF. The CDR3 DNA sequence: TGTGCCAGACTAGGACAGGCGAAACCCACACCCCTGAACACTGAAGCTTTCTTT.

The chain is built from TRBV3-1 (or the pseudogene TRBV3-2) and TRBJ1-5, with D perhaps matching TRBD1 (6 bases). Germline values: CDR1 LGHDT, CDR2 YNNKEL (reference sequence). Trimming left V 2 bases short and J 4 bases short, with 12 bases between. The CDR3 is 15 residues long. CDR3 loop: CASSQTQGKNQPQHF. The CDR3 DNA reads as TGTGCCAGCAGCCAAACACAGGGAAAGAATCAGCCCCAGCATTTT.

This clone has more than one count but fewer than ten. This chain links TRBV7-3 with TRBJ2-1; TRBD2 matches at 13 bases. With V trimmed by 5 bases and J by 10 bases, 8 bases remained unmatched. This CDR3 contains 15 residues. Germline V gene data show CDR1 as SGHTA and CDR2 as FQGTGA. CDR3 amino acids: CASSQTSGGAQEQFF. The CDR3 DNA is TGTGCCAGCAGCCAAACTAGCGGGGGGGCCCAAGAGCAGTTCTTC. The full variable domain, with the rest looked up from reference TRBV7-3 and TRBJ2-1, is GAGVSQTPSNKVTEKGKYVELRCDPISGHTALYWYRQSLGQGPEFLIYFQGTGAADDSGLPNDRFFAVRPEGSVSTLKIQRTERGDSAVYLCASSQTSGGAQEQFFGPGTRLTVL.

The rearrangement links TRBV9 to TRBJ1-2, with unresolved D. Trimming removed 0 bases from V and 5 bases from J, with 17 bases in between. The CDR3 is 16 residues long. Per the germline V gene, CDR1 is SGDLS and CDR2 is YYNGEE. Here the CDR3 reads CASSVGSRSGLYGYTF. The CDR3 DNA reads as TGTGCCAGCAGCGTAGGTTCCCGGAGTGGCCTTTATGGCTACACCTTC.

This chain uses TRBV20-1 with TRBJ2-1, with D unclear. The CDR3 is 11 amino acids. Germline V CDR1 and CDR2: DFQATT, SNEGSKA (reference sequence). The ends were cut back, 5 bases at V and 4 bases at J, with 6 bases in the middle. The DNA for the CDR3 is TGCAGTGCTGACTTGTACAATGAGCAGTTCTTC. Translating it yields CSADLYNEQFF.

This rearrangement joins TRBV3-1 (or the pseudogene TRBV3-2) to TRBJ2-2; 10 nucleotides match TRBD1. The ends lost 3 bases at V and 7 bases at J; junction bases unmatched: 11. The CDR3 contains 17 residues. CDR1 LGHDT and CDR2 YNNKEL come from the germline V gene (reference sequence). The CDR3 loop is CASSHSLRQGAIGELFF. The CDR3 DNA follows: TGTGCCAGCAGCCATTCCTTGAGACAGGGGGCGATCGGGGAGCTGTTTTTT.

This clone appeared a single time. The gene calls are TRBV29-1 and TRBJ2-5, with 8 bases lining up with TRBD2. CDR1 SQVTM and CDR2 ANQGSEA come from the germline V gene. This CDR3 is built from 14 residues. With V trimmed by 3 bases and J by 2 bases, 5 bases remained unmatched. The CDR3 loop is CSVEGGTRQETQYF. Written as DNA, the CDR3 is TGCAGCGTTGAGGGGGGGACTAGGCAAGAGACCCAGTACTTC.

The V and J genes are TRBV30 and TRBJ2-2; TRBD2 agrees at 12 bases. The CDR3 runs 15 residues. Germline CDR1 and CDR2: GTSNPN and SVGIG (reference sequence). Losses at the gene ends were 4 bases for V and 5 bases for J; bases not matched to a gene: 5. The DNA for the CDR3 is TGTGCCTGGACCTACGGACTAGCGGGGACCGGGGAGCTGTTTTTT. Its protein product is CAWTYGLAGTGELFF.

The V call is TRBV28, the J call TRBJ1-6, with 7 bases matching TRBD1. The CDR3 length is 14 residues. V trimming: 6 bases; J trimming: 9 bases; junction bases outside the gene matches: 8. CDR1 is MDHEN, CDR2 SYDVKM, per germline. CDR3 region: CASSRQGTSSPLHF. DNA for the CDR3: TGTGCCAGCAGCCGACAGGGAACATCTTCACCCCTCCACTTT.

The chain carries TRBV7-2 and TRBJ2-5; tentatively, D is TRBD1 (5 bases). The V gene's germline CDR1 is SGHTA and CDR2 FQGNSA. The V and J ends lost 1 base and 5 bases respectively, with 17 bases between them. This CDR3 comprises 16 residues. Here the CDR3 DNA reads TGTGCCAGCAGCTTAGAAACAGGTCAACGGTGGGAGACCCAGTACTTC. It translates to CASSLETGQRWETQYF.

This clone has just one count. The gene calls are TRBV11-3 and TRBJ1-1; maybe TRBD1 (6 bases). The V and J ends lost 5 bases and 2 bases respectively, with 15 bases between them. The CDR3 contains 15 residues. In germline, CDR1 is SGHNT, CDR2 YENEEA. DNA of the CDR3: TGTGCCAGCAGCAGCGGGACATCGGGAAACACTGAAGCTTTCTTT. Its translation: CASSSGTSGNTEAFF.

The chain's CDR3 is CASSEGLNSNQPQHF. Written as DNA, the CDR3 is TGTGCCAGCTCGGAAGGACTTAATAGCAATCAGCCCCAGCATTTT. V and J are TRBV18 and TRBJ1-5, with D uncertain. V was pared by 6 bases and J by 0 bases, with 12 bases between. The CDR3 runs to 15 residues. Germline-derived CDR1 and CDR2 are KGHSH and LQKENI.

The genes are TRBV30 and TRBJ1-4, with 12 bases fitting TRBD1. This CDR3 comprises 17 residues. CDR1 and CDR2 from the germline V gene are GTSNPN and SVGIG (reference sequence). Unmatched junction bases numbered 8, after V lost 3 bases and J lost 3 bases. The CDR3 nucleotides are TGTGCCTGGAGCGGGACAGGGGGCGGGAGGGCTAATGAAAAACTGTTTTTT. It is translated as CAWSGTGGGRANEKLFF.

The chain uses TRBV6-1 and TRBJ1-5, with D unclear. The germline V and J ends were trimmed by 0 bases and 4 bases, with 4 bases remaining between them. Germline V gene lookup returns CDR1 MNHNS and CDR2 SASEGT. The CDR3 covers 13 residues. Here the CDR3 reads CASSEARNQPQHF. As DNA, the CDR3 is TGTGCCAGCAGTGAAGCGCGTAATCAGCCCCAGCATTTT.

The chain links TRBV28 to TRBJ1-5, with D unclear. V lost 2 bases and J lost 0, with 11 bases in between. This CDR3 contains 16 residues. Germline CDR1 reads MDHEN; CDR2 reads SYDVKM. The CDR3 region is CASSLGPGYSNQPQHF. DNA of the CDR3: TGTGCCAGCAGTTTAGGGCCAGGTTATAGCAATCAGCCCCAGCATTTT.

This clone was recorded once. The rearrangement joins TRBV6-2 or TRBV6-3 to TRBJ2-1; the match to TRBD2 covers 12 bases. This CDR3 region has 15 residues. Trimming at V came to 6 bases and at J to 5 bases, leaving 5 bases not matched to a gene. Germline V CDR1 and CDR2: MNHEY, SVGEGT. The CDR3 region has the DNA TGTGCCAGCAGCGGAGGACTAGCGGGGCACAATGAGCAGTTCTTC. Translated, it gives CASSGGLAGHNEQFF.

J is TRBJ1-3 and V is TRBV5-1; D gene uncertain. The CDR3 spans 14 residues. Trimming shortened V by 2 bases and J by 0 bases, and 6 bases separated the two germline ends. CDR1 SGHRS and CDR2 YFSETQ come from the germline V gene. CDR3 DNA sequence: TGCGCCAGCAGCTTCTCGAGCTCTGGAAACACCATATATTTT. Protein sequence: CASSFSSSGNTIYF.

The chain is built from TRBV6-5 and TRBJ1-1; D gene ambiguous. Germline V CDR1 and CDR2: MNHEY, SVGAGI. The germline V and J ends were trimmed by 5 bases and 3 bases, with 4 bases remaining between them. The CDR3 sequence is 11 residues long. Here the CDR3 DNA reads TGTGCCAGCAGTCAGTACACTGAAGCTTTCTTT. It encodes CASSQYTEAFF.

In its sample, this clone was seen a few times. The V gene is TRBV2, the J gene TRBJ1-1; D may be TRBD1 (6 bases). The germline V gene has CDR1 SNHLY and CDR2 FYNNEI. The V gene lost 7 bases and the J gene lost 1 base, with 13 bases spanning the gap. The CDR3 totals 14 residues. CDR3 in DNA: TGTGCCAGCATCGAAGGGGGTCAGAACACTGAAGCTTTCTTT. It yields the protein CASIEGGQNTEAFF.

The chain recombines TRBV3-1 (or the pseudogene TRBV3-2) with TRBJ2-2, with TRBD1 matching over 7 bases. V lost 6 bases, J lost 5 bases, and 3 bases stayed unmatched. In germline, CDR1 is LGHDT, CDR2 YNNKEL (reference sequence). CDR3 size: 13 residues. Here the CDR3 DNA reads TGTGCCAGCAGGCGACAGGGTACCGGGGAGCTGTTTTTT. Residues: CASRRQGTGELFF.

A single count supports this clone. V is TRBV10-1 and J is TRBJ1-4; 7 bases agree with TRBD1. Germline lookup yields CDR1 WNHNN and CDR2 SYGVQD (reference sequence). The CDR3 extends over 15 amino acids. V trimming: 6 bases; J trimming: 0 bases; junction bases outside the gene matches: 4. In nucleotides, the CDR3 is TGCGCCAGCAGCGGGGACAGCCCAACTAATGAAAAACTGTTTTTT. Protein: CASSGDSPTNEKLFF.

The chain recombines TRBV7-2 with TRBJ2-3; D is unresolved. Trimming shortened V by 0 bases and J by 5 bases, and 3 bases separated the two germline ends. Per germline, CDR1 SGHTA and CDR2 FQGNSA. The CDR3 covers 12 residues. CDR3 in DNA: TGTGCCAGCAGCTTAGCGAGAGATACGCAGTATTTT. Translated: CASSLARDTQYF.

CDR3 bases: TGTGCCAGCAGTGCGCGGGACAGGGAGGATCAGCCCCAGCATTTT. It codes for CASSARDREDQPQHF. V usage is TRBV6-2 or TRBV6-3 and J usage is TRBJ1-5; the match to TRBD1 covers 9 bases. This CDR3 spans 15 amino acids. Germline CDR1 and CDR2: MNHEY and SVGEGT. V was clipped by 5 bases and J by 5 bases; unmatched bases: 7.

The chain links TRBV3-1 (or the pseudogene TRBV3-2) to TRBJ2-7; tentative D call: TRBD1 (5 bases). Germline CDR1 is LGHDT and CDR2 is YNNKEL (reference sequence). Trimming took off 4 bases at V and 3 bases at J, with 10 bases between the two ends. The CDR3 runs to 13 residues. CDR3: CASSLRQYYEQYF. The CDR3 nucleotides are TGTGCCAGCAGCCTAAGACAGTACTACGAGCAGTACTTC.

V and J are TRBV5-1 and TRBJ2-7, with 7 bases fitting TRBD1. Germline assignment: CDR1 SGHRS and CDR2 YFSETQ. The junction had 10 bases not matched to a gene; V was cut back by 4 bases and J by 0 bases. CDR3 length: 16 amino acids. CDR3 nucleotides: TGCGCCAGCAGCGGGCAAGGGGGCCGGAGCTCCTACGAGCAGTACTTC. Translation gives CASSGQGGRSSYEQYF.

The chain combines TRBV18 with TRBJ2-7; weak D call: TRBD1 (6 bases). This CDR3 comprises 15 residues. Germline-derived CDR1 and CDR2 are KGHSH and LQKENI. The V end lost 2 bases, the J end lost 7 bases, and 18 bases lay between the germline ends. The CDR3 coding sequence is TGTGCCAGCTCACCAATCTTGGGACAAACGGGAGAGCAGTACTTC. It yields the protein CASSPILGQTGEQYF.

The rearrangement joins TRBV2 to TRBJ1-2; D is possibly TRBD1 (5 bases). In germline, CDR1 is SNHLY, CDR2 FYNNEI. V shed 1 base and J shed 8 bases, with 8 bases lying between them. CDR3 size: 12 residues. The CDR3 spells CASSEGGAGYTF. In DNA, the CDR3 is TGTGCCAGCAGTGAAGGGGGCGCGGGCTACACCTTC.

V gene TRBV5-4 combines with J gene TRBJ1-1; D may be TRBD1 (6 bases). V lost 2 bases, J lost 5 bases, and 13 bases lay in between. From germline, CDR1 is SGHNT and CDR2 YYREEE (reference sequence). This CDR3 region has 14 residues. The DNA for the CDR3 is TGTGCCAGCAGCTTTGGGGGGGCTGATACTGAAGCTTTCTTT. This translates into CASSFGGADTEAFF.

CDR3 protein: CAWSAAAGWGIKSNQPQHF. In DNA, the CDR3 is TGTGCCTGGAGCGCCGCGGCAGGGTGGGGAATTAAGAGCAATCAGCCCCAGCATTTT. The rearrangement uses TRBV30 and TRBJ1-5; possible D gene TRBD1, 5 bases. Germline values: CDR1 GTSNPN, CDR2 SVGIG (reference sequence). This CDR3 is 19 amino acids long. Trimming shortened V by 3 bases and J by 1 base, and 25 bases separated the two germline ends.

V and J are TRBV5-1 and TRBJ1-3; no clear D. In germline, CDR1 is SGHRS, CDR2 YFSETQ. V dropped 3 bases and J dropped 0 bases, with 16 bases sitting between them. The length of the CDR3 is 17 residues. The CDR3 nucleotides are TGCGCCAGCAGCTCTGGACTGAGGCAGAACTCTGGAAACACCATATATTTT. Its protein product is CASSSGLRQNSGNTIYF.